Listed here are 7 T cell receptor beta chains from one sample, sequenced in a study of cytomegalovirus exposure and HLA in healthy donors. PCR involved 60 Vbeta and 13 Jbeta primers. Clones were read by immunoSEQ multiplex PCR, and TCRdb kept only the in-frame ones, dropping some. The data contain roughly 170,000 clones, 77% of them singletons. Sequenced input: PBMCs. The receptors stem from a woman in her 30s in good health and CMV-seronegative.

The chain employs TRBV16 and TRBJ1-5; 10 bases fit TRBD1. This CDR3 is 16 amino acids long. The germline V gene has CDR1 KGHSY and CDR2 FQNENV. The ends lost 3 bases at V and 6 bases at J; junction bases unmatched: 8. The CDR3 here is CASSHVGQGFGQPQHF. The CDR3 nucleotides are TGTGCCAGCAGCCATGTGGGACAGGGGTTTGGTCAGCCCCAGCATTTT.

The rearrangement joins TRBV27 to TRBJ1-2, with TRBD1 matching over 7 bases. The CDR3 runs to 13 residues. With V trimmed by 5 bases and J by 4 bases, 4 bases remained unmatched. Germline V gene lookup returns CDR1 MNHEY and CDR2 SMNVEV (reference sequence). CDR3 bases: TGTGCCAGCAGTCAGAGACAGGGCTATGGCTACACCTTC. Its protein is CASSQRQGYGYTF.

V gene TRBV18 combines with J gene TRBJ1-1, with no clear D. This CDR3 is 14 amino acids long. V lost 3 bases, J lost 5 bases, and 13 bases lay in between. Per the germline V gene, CDR1 is KGHSH and CDR2 is LQKENI. Here the CDR3 reads CASSPSSTGTEAFF. Here the CDR3 DNA reads TGTGCCAGCTCACCCTCTTCTACGGGGACTGAAGCTTTCTTT.

The chain has TRBV6-1 and TRBJ2-7, with D possibly matching TRBD1 (6 bases). The CDR3 has 13 amino acids. Germline CDR1 is MNHNS and CDR2 is SASEGT. Trimming removed 7 bases from V and 0 bases from J, with 10 bases in between. The CDR3 bases are TGTGCCAGCAATCAGGGGAACTCCTACGAGCAGTACTTC. This sequence encodes CASNQGNSYEQYF.

The chain is built from TRBV27 and TRBJ2-7, with D perhaps TRBD1 (6 bases). The V end lost 5 bases, the J end lost 6 bases, and 11 bases lay between the germline ends. Germline V gene sequence: CDR1 MNHEY, CDR2 SMNVEV (reference sequence). This CDR3 comprises 12 residues. The CDR3 region is CASSNTGLEQYF. CDR3 DNA: TGTGCCAGCAGTAACACAGGGCTCGAGCAGTACTTC.

The chain combines TRBV7-2 with TRBJ2-2; D call uncertain. Trimming took 1 base from V and 7 from J, leaving 10 bases between them. The length of the CDR3 is 14 residues. Germline V lookup: CDR1 SGHTA, CDR2 FQGNSA. The CDR3 bases are TGTGCCAGCAGCTTAGTAACCTCGGGCGGGGAGCTGTTTTTT. Protein sequence: CASSLVTSGGELFF.

The chain joins TRBV12-5 to TRBJ2-1; TRBD2 agrees at 10 bases. Trimming removed 4 bases from V and 0 bases from J; junction bases left unmatched: 15. This CDR3 is 20 amino acids long. Germline-derived CDR1 and CDR2 are LGHNT and FRNRAP. The CDR3 DNA sequence: TGTGCTAGTGGTTCGGACCCGGGACTAGCGTCTTTTAGCTCCTACAATGAGCAGTTCTTC. Translated, it gives CASGSDPGLASFSSYNEQFF.